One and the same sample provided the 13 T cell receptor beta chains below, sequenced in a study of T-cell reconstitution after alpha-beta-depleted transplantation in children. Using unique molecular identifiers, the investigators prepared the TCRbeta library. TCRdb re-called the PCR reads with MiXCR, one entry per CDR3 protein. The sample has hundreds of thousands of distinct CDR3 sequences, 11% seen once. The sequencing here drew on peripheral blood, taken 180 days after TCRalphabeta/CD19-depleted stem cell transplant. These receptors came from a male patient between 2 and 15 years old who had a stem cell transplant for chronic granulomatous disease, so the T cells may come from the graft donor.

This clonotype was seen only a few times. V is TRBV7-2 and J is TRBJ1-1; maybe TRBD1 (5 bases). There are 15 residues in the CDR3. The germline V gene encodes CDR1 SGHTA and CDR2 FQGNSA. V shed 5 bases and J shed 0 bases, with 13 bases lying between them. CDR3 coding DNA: TGTGCCAGCAGCCTAGGGCGGACACTGAACACTGAAGCTTTCTTT. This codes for CASSLGRTLNTEAFF.

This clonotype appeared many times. Here the CDR3 DNA reads TGTGCCAGCAGTTTCGAACGGAGGACGGGCACAGATACGCAGTATTTT. As protein: CASSFERRTGTDTQYF. This chain links TRBV6-2 or TRBV6-3 with TRBJ2-3; TRBD2 is a possible D gene (5 bases). The CDR3 loop spans 16 amino acids. V was trimmed by 4 bases and J by 1 base, leaving 15 bases between them. The germline gives CDR1 MNHEY, CDR2 SVGEGT.

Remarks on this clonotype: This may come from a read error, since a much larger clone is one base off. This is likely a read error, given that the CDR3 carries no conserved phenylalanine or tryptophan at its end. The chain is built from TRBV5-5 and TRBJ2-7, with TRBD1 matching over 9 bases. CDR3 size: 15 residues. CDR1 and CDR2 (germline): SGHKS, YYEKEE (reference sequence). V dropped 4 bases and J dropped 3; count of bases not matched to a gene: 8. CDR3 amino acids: CASSTDRGVFYEQYY. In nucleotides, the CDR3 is TGTGCCAGCAGCACCGACAGGGGGGTTTTCTACGAGCAGTACTAC.

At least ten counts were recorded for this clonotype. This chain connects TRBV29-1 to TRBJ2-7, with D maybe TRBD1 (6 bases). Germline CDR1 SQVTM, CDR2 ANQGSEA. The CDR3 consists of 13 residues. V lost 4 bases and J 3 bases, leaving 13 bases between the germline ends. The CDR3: CSVVSPRGYEQYF. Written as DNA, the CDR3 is TGCAGCGTTGTGTCCCCCAGGGGCTACGAGCAGTACTTC.

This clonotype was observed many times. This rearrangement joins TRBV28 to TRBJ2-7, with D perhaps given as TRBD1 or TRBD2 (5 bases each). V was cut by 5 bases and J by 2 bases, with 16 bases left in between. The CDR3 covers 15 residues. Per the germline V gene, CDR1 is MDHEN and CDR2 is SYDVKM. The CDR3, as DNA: TGTGCCAGCAGTCCCGGGGCGAGCGGACCCTACGAGCAGTACTTC. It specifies CASSPGASGPYEQYF.

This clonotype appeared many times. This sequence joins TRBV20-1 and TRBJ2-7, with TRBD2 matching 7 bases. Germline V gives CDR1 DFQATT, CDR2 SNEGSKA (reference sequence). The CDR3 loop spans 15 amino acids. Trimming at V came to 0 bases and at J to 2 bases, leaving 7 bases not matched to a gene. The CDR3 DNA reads TGCAGTGCTAGAGATCTGACGGGAGGTGCCTACGAGCAGTACTTC. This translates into CSARDLTGGAYEQYF.

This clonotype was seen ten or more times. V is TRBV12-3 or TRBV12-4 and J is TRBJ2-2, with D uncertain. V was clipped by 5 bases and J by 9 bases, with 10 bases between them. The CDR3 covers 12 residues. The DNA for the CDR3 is TGTGCCAGCAGTCCCTGGTCCCGGGAGCTGTTTTTT. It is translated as CASSPWSRELFF.

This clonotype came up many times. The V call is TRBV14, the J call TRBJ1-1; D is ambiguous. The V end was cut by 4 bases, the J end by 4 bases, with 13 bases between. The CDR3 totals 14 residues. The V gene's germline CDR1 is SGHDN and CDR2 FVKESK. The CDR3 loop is CASSLVAGTTEAFF. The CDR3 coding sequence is TGTGCCAGCAGCCTAGTGGCGGGTACCACTGAAGCTTTCTTT.

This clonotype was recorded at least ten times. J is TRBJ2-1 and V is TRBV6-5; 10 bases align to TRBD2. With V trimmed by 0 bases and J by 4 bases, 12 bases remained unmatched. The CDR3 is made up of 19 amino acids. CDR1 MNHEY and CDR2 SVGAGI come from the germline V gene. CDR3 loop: CASSYSGSTGTSVYNEQFF. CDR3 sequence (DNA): TGTGCCAGCAGTTACTCCGGGTCCACCGGGACTAGCGTATACAATGAGCAGTTCTTC.

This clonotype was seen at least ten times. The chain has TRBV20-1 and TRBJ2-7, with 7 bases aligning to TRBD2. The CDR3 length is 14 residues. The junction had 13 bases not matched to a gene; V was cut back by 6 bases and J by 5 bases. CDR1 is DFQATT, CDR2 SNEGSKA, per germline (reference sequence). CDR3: CSALRPGGNHEQYF. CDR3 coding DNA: TGCAGTGCACTCCGGCCGGGAGGAAACCACGAGCAGTACTTC.

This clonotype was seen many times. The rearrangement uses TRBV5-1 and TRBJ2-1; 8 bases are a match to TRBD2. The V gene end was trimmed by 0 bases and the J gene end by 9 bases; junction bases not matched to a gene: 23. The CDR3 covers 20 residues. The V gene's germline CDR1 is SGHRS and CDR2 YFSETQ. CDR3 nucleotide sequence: TGCGCCAGCAGCTTGGGCGTCTTTAGTTCTTTAGCGGGAATTGGTAGTGAGCAGTTCTTC. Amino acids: CASSLGVFSSLAGIGSEQFF.

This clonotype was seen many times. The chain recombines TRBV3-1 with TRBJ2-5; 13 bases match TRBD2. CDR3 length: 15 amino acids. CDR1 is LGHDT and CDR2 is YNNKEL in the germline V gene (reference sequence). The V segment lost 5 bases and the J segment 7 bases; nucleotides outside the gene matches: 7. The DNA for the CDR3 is TGTGCCAGCAGCAACGGACTAGCGGGAGTGGGGACCCAGTACTTC. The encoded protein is CASSNGLAGVGTQYF.

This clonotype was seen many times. CDR3 in DNA: TGTGCCAGCAGTGTAACAGGGGGTAGCTCCTATAATTCACCCCTCCACTTT. This translates into CASSVTGGSSYNSPLHF. The gene calls are TRBV12-3 or TRBV12-4 and TRBJ1-6; 8 bases are a match to TRBD1. The trim removed 5 bases at V and 0 bases at J, leaving 6 bases unmatched. The CDR3 has 17 residues.